This TCR beta chain was sequenced during a study of Graves' ophthalmopathy and Graves' hyperthyroidism. This CDR3 has 16 residues. Germline loops: CDR1 LNHDA, CDR2 SQIVND (reference sequence). Losses at the gene ends were 1 base for V and 1 base for J; bases not matched to a gene: 3. General study findings and limits: Blood contained most expanded thyroid clonotypes exceeding 0.001 frequency. Between ophthalmopathy and stable hyperthyroidism, a 13-signature model drew a separation with about 85% sensitivity and about 80% specificity.

Of note for this clonotype: Its antigen remains unidentified.

The TCR beta CDR3 regions underwent amplification from RNA transcripts. RT-PCR in the first round used HTBI primers; a second-round multiplex PCR followed. A single record per CDR3 protein comes from TCRdb applying MiXCR to the multiplex PCR reads. The sample shows a few hundred thousand distinct CDR3 sequences, approximately 35% of them seen only once. The chain is built from TRBV19 and TRBJ2-7; 11 bases align to TRBD2. The sample taken for sequencing was peripheral blood or thyroid tissue (not recorded which). The sequence was obtained from an adult man with Graves' hyperthyroidism. CDR3 in DNA: TGTGCCAGTAGTATAGGTAGCGGGAGGGGATCCTACGAGCAGTACTTC. As protein: CASSIGSGRGSYEQYF.